These 16 T cell receptor beta chains came from one sample sequenced in a study of T cells after yellow fever vaccination. MiXCR, run by TCRdb on the 5' RACE reads, gives a single entry per CDR3 protein. The sample has 10,000 or so distinct CDR3 sequences, about 5% seen once. Specimen: PBMCs, either bulk or a sorted T-cell subset (CD4+, CD8+, memory, or dextramer-sorted; not recorded which), collected on the day of the yellow fever booster vaccination. The receptors come from a man aged 25-45 years who received the YFV17D yellow fever vaccine.

This clonotype was picked up many times. This chain uses TRBV20-1 with TRBJ1-5, with D tentatively TRBD1 (5 bases). The V end lost 2 bases, the J end lost 5 bases, and 13 bases lay between the germline ends. Germline V gene sequence: CDR1 DFQATT, CDR2 SNEGSKA (reference sequence). The CDR3 covers 14 residues. CDR3 coding DNA: TGCAGTGCTAGAAACGGCAGGGAGGATCAGCCCCAGCATTTT. This gives the protein CSARNGREDQPQHF.

This clonotype was seen at least ten times. This sequence joins TRBV9 and TRBJ2-6; TRBD2 is a possible D gene (5 bases). The CDR3 consists of 16 residues. With 3 bases removed from V and 9 bases from J, the gap between germline ends came to 19 bases. Germline loops: CDR1 SGDLS, CDR2 YYNGEE. In nucleotides, the CDR3 is TGTGCCAGCAGCGGGCCGGGATCTGTGACCGACAACGTCCTGACTTTC. Translation: CASSGPGSVTDNVLTF.

The V gene is TRBV28, the J gene TRBJ1-1, with a weak D call TRBD1 (6 bases). Germline V gene data show CDR1 as MDHEN and CDR2 as SYDVKM. Trimming took off 11 bases at V and 3 bases at J, with 19 bases between the two ends. The CDR3 is made up of 14 amino acids. The CDR3 region has the DNA TGTGCCTTCAGTGCACAGGGAGGGTACACTGAAGCTTTCTTT. It translates to CAFSAQGGYTEAFF. The complete variable domain, with remaining parts taken from reference TRBV28 and TRBJ1-1, reads DVKVTQSSRYLVKRTGEKVFLECVQDMDHENMFWYRQDPGLGLRLIYFSYDVKMKEKGDIPEGYSVSREKKERFSLILESASTNQTSMYLCAFSAQGGYTEAFFGQGTRLTVV.

This clonotype came up many times. CDR3 DNA sequence: TGCGCCAGCAGCCAAGAAGATACGCAGTATTTT. Translated, it gives CASSQEDTQYF. This chain connects TRBV4-3 to TRBJ2-3, with unresolved D. Trimming took off 0 bases at V and 5 bases at J, with 0 bases between the two ends. CDR3 length equals 11 residues. Germline assignment: CDR1 LGHNA and CDR2 YSLEER.

This clonotype is medium-sized within its sample. The CDR3 spells CSARVRAHEQFF. CDR3 nucleotide sequence: TGCAGTGCTAGAGTGAGGGCCCATGAGCAGTTCTTC. The chain uses TRBV20-1 and TRBJ2-1, with D perhaps matching TRBD2 (5 bases). Trimming left V 1 base short and J 8 bases short, with 9 bases between. This CDR3 is built from 12 residues. Germline CDR1 and CDR2: DFQATT and SNEGSKA (reference sequence).

This chain connects TRBV11-2 to TRBJ2-5; D is possibly TRBD1 (6 bases). V lost 5 bases to trimming and J lost 5 bases, with 12 bases between them. The CDR3 loop spans 13 amino acids. Looked up from germline, CDR1 is SGHAT and CDR2 is FQNNGV. This CDR3 is CASSRTVRETQYF. In nucleotides, the CDR3 is TGTGCCAGCAGCCGGACAGTCCGGGAGACCCAGTACTTC.

There are many counts of this clonotype. The chain couples TRBV15 to TRBJ2-3; no firm D call. In germline, CDR1 is LNHNV, CDR2 YYDKDF (reference sequence). The V end was cut by 1 base, the J end by 4 bases, with 12 bases between. The CDR3 is 15 amino acids. CDR3 nucleotides: TGTGCCACCAGCAGAGGCGCCGGGCGGCCAGATACGCAGTATTTT. It is translated as CATSRGAGRPDTQYF.

This clonotype was seen repeatedly, ten times or more. The chain is built from TRBV7-6 and TRBJ1-5; no reliable D call. In germline, CDR1 is SGHVS, CDR2 FNYEAQ. CDR3 size: 13 residues. Trimming took off 1 base at V and 7 bases at J, with 8 bases between the two ends. DNA for the CDR3: TGTGCCAGCAGCTTAGGGGAGGTACAGCCCCAGCATTTT. Encoded protein: CASSLGEVQPQHF.

This clonotype is deemed medium-sized. The V gene is TRBV29-1, the J gene TRBJ2-1; D is undetermined. CDR1 is SQVTM, CDR2 ANQGSEA, per germline. The CDR3 contains 12 residues. Trimming removed 0 bases from V and 15 bases from J, with 15 bases in between. The CDR3 DNA sequence: TGCAGCGTTGAAGATCCGAGCCGGCTTCGGTTCTTC. Protein: CSVEDPSRLRFF.

This clonotype has at least ten counts. The rearrangement uses TRBV9 and TRBJ2-1, with 9 bases lining up with TRBD2. With V trimmed by 4 bases and J by 0 bases, 8 bases remained unmatched. There are 17 residues in the CDR3. Germline-derived CDR1 and CDR2 are SGDLS and YYNGEE. This chain's CDR3 is CASSTAGGRGSYNEQFF. The CDR3 nucleotides read TGTGCCAGCAGCACAGCGGGAGGAAGGGGCTCCTACAATGAGCAGTTCTTC.

This clonotype is medium-sized within its sample. This sequence joins TRBV5-1 and TRBJ2-2, with a weak D call TRBD1 (5 bases). Deletions cut 1 base from V and 7 bases from J, with 14 bases between. The CDR3 is 15 residues long. The germline V gene has CDR1 SGHRS and CDR2 YFSETQ. As DNA, the CDR3 is TGCGCCAGCAGCTTGCAAGCAGGGATGGTCGGGGAGCTGTTTTTT. Amino acid sequence: CASSLQAGMVGELFF. Full variable domain (missing parts from reference TRBV5-1 and TRBJ2-2): KAGVTQTPRYLIKTRGQQVTLSCSPISGHRSVSWYQQTPGQGLQFLFEYFSETQRNKGNFPGRFSGRQFSNSRSEMNVSTLELGDSALYLCASSLQAGMVGELFFGEGSRLTVL.

This clonotype was picked up many times. V is TRBV30 and J is TRBJ2-3; D ambiguous. The V end was cut by 3 bases, the J end by 6 bases, with 13 bases between. CDR1 GTSNPN and CDR2 SVGIG come from the germline V gene (reference sequence). The CDR3 covers 13 residues. CDR3: CAWRSSGWDTQYF. The CDR3 nucleotides read TGTGCCTGGAGGTCCAGTGGGTGGGATACGCAGTATTTT.

This clonotype rates as medium-sized (0.01 to 0.1%). The chain joins TRBV5-6 to TRBJ2-7; D possibly matches TRBD1 or TRBD2 (5 bases each). The CDR3 runs to 12 residues. Germline V gene sequence: CDR1 SGHDT, CDR2 YYEEEE. Trimming cost V 0 bases and J 10 bases, with 11 bases left between them. In nucleotides, the CDR3 is TGTGCCAGCAGCTTGGCAGGGACGCATCAGTACTTC. This gives the protein CASSLAGTHQYF.

This clonotype was seen repeatedly, ten times or more. The chain employs TRBV20-1 and TRBJ2-7; a possible D gene is TRBD2 (6 bases). V shed 6 bases and J shed 3 bases, with 18 bases lying between them. Germline lookup yields CDR1 DFQATT and CDR2 SNEGSKA (reference sequence). This CDR3 comprises 14 residues. DNA for the CDR3: TGCAGTGCCAGGCAGGGAGGCTCCTACTACGAGCAGTACTTC. Translating gives CSARQGGSYYEQYF.

This clonotype has ten or more counts. The V call is TRBV7-2, the J call TRBJ1-4; TRBD1 matches at 8 bases. CDR3 length: 17 residues. V lost 4 bases, J lost 5 bases, and 12 bases stayed unmatched. CDR1 and CDR2 from the germline V gene are SGHTA and FQGNSA. CDR3: CASSSTTSTGGNEKLFF. DNA of the CDR3: TGTGCCAGCAGCTCAACAACTTCAACAGGGGGAAATGAAAAACTGTTTTTT.

This clonotype was recorded many times. V gene TRBV12-5 combines with J gene TRBJ2-5, with D unclear. The germline gives CDR1 LGHNT, CDR2 FRNRAP. There are 12 residues in the CDR3. Trimming took 2 bases from V and 9 from J, leaving 10 bases between them. The CDR3 sequence is CASGLSAGPQYF. The CDR3, as DNA: TGTGCTAGTGGTTTGTCAGCAGGACCCCAGTACTTC.